The 31 T cell receptor beta chains below come from one sample, sequenced in a study of blood T cell repertoires in COVID-19. Measured with immunoSEQ multiplex PCR; TCRdb has only the in-frame clones, and not every one. The data show about 150,000 clones, with more than 80% seen just once and over 12% held by the top ten. Sequenced: peripheral blood. These receptors originate from a woman aged 40 to 49 with acute or convalescent COVID-19.

The V call is TRBV28, the J call TRBJ2-4; TRBD1 agrees at 7 bases. Germline V CDR1 and CDR2: MDHEN, SYDVKM. The V gene end was trimmed by 6 bases and the J gene end by 0 bases; junction bases not matched to a gene: 8. The CDR3 is 16 residues long. CDR3 coding DNA: TGTGCCAGCAGCACGGGACAGCTCATAGCCAAAAACATTCAGTACTTC. Protein: CASSTGQLIAKNIQYF.

The chain links TRBV12-3 or TRBV12-4 to TRBJ2-5, with 8 bases fitting TRBD2. J was trimmed by 7 bases and V by 4 bases; bases with no gene match: 5. The CDR3 has 13 residues. The CDR3 DNA sequence: TGTGCCAGCAGTTCGGGCGGGGGGCGGACCCAGTACTTC. It encodes CASSSGGGRTQYF.

J is TRBJ2-1 and V is TRBV4-2; the match to TRBD2 covers 9 bases. This CDR3 comprises 15 residues. Unmatched junction bases numbered 6, after V lost 6 bases and J lost 3 bases. Per the germline V gene, CDR1 is LGHNA and CDR2 is YNFKEQ. This CDR3 reads CASSPYSGSYNEQFF. Here the CDR3 DNA reads TGTGCCAGCAGTCCCTATAGCGGGAGCTACAATGAGCAGTTCTTC.

The chain recombines TRBV6-5 with TRBJ2-7; D may be TRBD1 (6 bases). The CDR3 runs to 14 residues. Germline loops: CDR1 MNHEY, CDR2 SVGAGI. V was clipped by 3 bases and J by 6 bases, with 15 bases between them. CDR3 bases: TGTGCCAGCAGTTATGCCCTGACAGGTTCCGAGCAGTACTTC. Translation gives CASSYALTGSEQYF.

This chain uses TRBV7-9 with TRBJ2-7; 10 positions agree with TRBD1. Unmatched junction bases numbered 10, after V lost 11 bases and J lost 6 bases. Germline V CDR1 and CDR2: SEHNR, FQNEAQ (reference sequence). This CDR3 spans 13 amino acids. This chain's CDR3 is CAGETGGFGEQYF. The CDR3 region has the DNA TGTGCCGGAGAGACAGGGGGCTTCGGCGAGCAGTACTTC.

The chain carries TRBV18 and TRBJ2-7; 7 bases agree with TRBD1. The junction had 9 bases not matched to a gene; V was cut back by 5 bases and J by 2 bases. The CDR3 runs 15 residues. The germline V gene encodes CDR1 KGHSH and CDR2 LQKENI. CDR3 sequence: CASSSTRDSAYEQYF. The CDR3 DNA sequence: TGTGCCAGCTCATCTACCCGGGACAGTGCCTACGAGCAGTACTTC.

The V gene is TRBV2, the J gene TRBJ2-5; no clear D gene. Germline V lookup: CDR1 SNHLY, CDR2 FYNNEI. V was cut by 8 bases and J by 2 bases, with 9 bases left in between. This CDR3 is built from 12 residues. CDR3 DNA: TGTGCCAGCGATATTGAGCAAGAGACCCAGTACTTC. Translation: CASDIEQETQYF.

This clone was picked up a small number of times. The chain is built from TRBV4-1 and TRBJ2-7; 14 bases are a match to TRBD2. This CDR3 has 19 amino acids. Germline V lookup: CDR1 MGHRA, CDR2 YSYEKL. J lost 2 bases, V lost 0 bases, and 9 bases had no gene match. The DNA for the CDR3 is TGCGCCAGCAGCCAAGATCGGGGGACTAGCGGGAGAATTACCTACGAGCAGTACTTC. Translation: CASSQDRGTSGRITYEQYF.

This chain joins TRBV5-8 and TRBJ2-7, with D possibly TRBD1 on 5 matching bases. This CDR3 contains 16 residues. Trimming took off 2 bases at V and 1 base at J, with 16 bases between the two ends. Germline values: CDR1 SGHTS, CDR2 YDEGEE. The CDR3 here is CASSFTQGLISYEQYF. The CDR3 DNA is TGTGCCAGCAGCTTTACCCAGGGCCTCATATCCTACGAGCAGTACTTC.

The V call is TRBV5-1, the J call TRBJ2-3; 10 nucleotides match TRBD2. CDR3 length equals 16 residues. Germline CDR1 is SGHRS and CDR2 is YFSETQ. Losses at the gene ends were 3 bases for V and 2 bases for J; bases not matched to a gene: 6. The CDR3 DNA reads as TGCGCCAGCAGCTCACCAGCGGGGGGGACCACAGATACGCAGTATTTT. This encodes CASSSPAGGTTDTQYF.

J is TRBJ1-6 and V is TRBV5-6, with D unclear. Germline V gene data show CDR1 as SGHDT and CDR2 as YYEEEE. V gave up 0 bases and J gave up 9 bases, with 13 bases separating them. The CDR3 spans 15 residues. CDR3 nucleotides: TGTGCCAGCAGCTTGGCCTCAGTGTATGGTTCACCCCTCCACTTT. It translates to CASSLASVYGSPLHF.

The chain links TRBV6-4 to TRBJ1-2, with 7 bases that match TRBD1. Unmatched junction bases numbered 6, after V lost 2 bases and J lost 6 bases. This CDR3 has 14 residues. The germline V gene has CDR1 MRHNA and CDR2 SNTAGT. CDR3 sequence: CASSDGDRVHGYTF. DNA of the CDR3: TGTGCCAGCAGTGACGGTGACAGGGTCCATGGCTACACCTTC.

The CDR3 DNA reads as TGTGCCAGCAGCTCCCGATGGCCTAGCGACGAGCAGTACTTC. The encoded protein is CASSSRWPSDEQYF. The rearrangement joins TRBV7-9 to TRBJ2-7; the D gene is possibly TRBD2 (6 bases). Per the germline V gene, CDR1 is SEHNR and CDR2 is FQNEAQ (reference sequence). CDR3 size: 14 residues. The V gene lost 4 bases and the J gene lost 5 bases, with 15 bases spanning the gap.

The rearrangement uses TRBV5-1 and TRBJ2-2; no reliable D call. Between the trimmed V and J ends, which lost 0 bases and 0 bases, there was a span of 12 bases. CDR3 length: 17 amino acids. Germline CDR1 is SGHRS and CDR2 is YFSETQ. The CDR3 nucleotides are TGCGCCAGCAGCTTGGTGGTTATAAGCGCGAACACCGGGGAGCTGTTTTTT. Translating gives CASSLVVISANTGELFF.

The chain joins TRBV30 to TRBJ2-7; TRBD2 agrees at 9 bases. The junction had 6 bases not matched to a gene; V was cut back by 5 bases and J by 4 bases. CDR3 length: 13 residues. Germline CDR1 GTSNPN, CDR2 SVGIG (reference sequence). The CDR3 is CAWEQRGEYEQYF. The DNA of the CDR3 is TGTGCCTGGGAACAGCGGGGGGAATACGAGCAGTACTTC.

J is TRBJ2-3 and V is TRBV11-3; 7 bases are a match to TRBD2. The CDR3 covers 17 residues. The J segment lost 6 bases and the V segment lost 1 base, leaving 13 bases of the junction unmatched. Germline CDR1 SGHNT, CDR2 YENEEA. The CDR3 DNA sequence: TGTGCCAGCAGCTTAGGAGGCACTAGCGACCCACCGGATACGCAGTATTTT. Amino acids: CASSLGGTSDPPDTQYF.

This clone was seen just once. The rearrangement joins TRBV7-8 to TRBJ2-7; 9 bases fit TRBD1. Germline-derived CDR1 and CDR2 are SGHVS and FQNEAQ. The CDR3 covers 19 residues. V was clipped by 0 bases and J by 1 base; unmatched bases: 13. The CDR3 DNA reads TGTGCCAGCAGCTTAGCCCAAACCCTAGACAGGGGGTTTTCCTACGAGCAGTACTTC. Protein: CASSLAQTLDRGFSYEQYF.

The rearrangement joins TRBV3-1 (or the pseudogene TRBV3-2) to TRBJ2-7, with 8 bases lining up with TRBD2. V lost 6 bases, J lost 4 bases, and 17 bases stayed unmatched. The CDR3 spans 17 residues. The germline V gene has CDR1 LGHDT and CDR2 YNNKEL (reference sequence). The CDR3 spells CASSLSGGKMAGYEQYF. The CDR3 DNA sequence: TGTGCCAGCAGTCTCAGCGGGGGAAAAATGGCGGGATACGAGCAGTACTTC.

The chain has TRBV4-2 and TRBJ2-7; D not resolved. The CDR3 sequence is 13 residues long. Per germline, CDR1 LGHNA and CDR2 YNFKEQ. Trimming left V 0 bases short and J 2 bases short, with 5 bases between. The CDR3 sequence is CASSQDSAYEQYF. As DNA, the CDR3 is TGTGCCAGCAGCCAAGATTCGGCCTACGAGCAGTACTTC.

The chain joins TRBV5-6 to TRBJ2-7, with 7 bases matching TRBD2. V lost 5 bases and J lost 0; bases outside the gene matches: 8. CDR1 is SGHDT and CDR2 is YYEEEE in the germline V gene. The CDR3 is 15 amino acids. Written as DNA, the CDR3 is TGTGCCAGCAGTCGGGACTACCTGAGCTCCTACGAGCAGTACTTC. Its protein product is CASSRDYLSSYEQYF.

This chain connects TRBV3-1 (or the pseudogene TRBV3-2) to TRBJ2-7; D unclear. V gave up 4 bases and J gave up 3 bases, with 13 bases separating them. The CDR3 consists of 14 residues. Germline V gives CDR1 LGHDT, CDR2 YNNKEL (reference sequence). This CDR3 reads CASSRGLPLYEQYF. CDR3 coding DNA: TGTGCCAGCAGCCGTGGTCTACCCCTCTACGAGCAGTACTTC.

The rearrangement uses TRBV20-1 and TRBJ2-1; weak D call: TRBD2 (5 bases). V lost 3 bases to trimming and J lost 0 bases, with 12 bases between them. This CDR3 has 15 amino acids. Per the germline V gene, CDR1 is DFQATT and CDR2 is SNEGSKA (reference sequence). CDR3 loop: CSASNQRSSYNEQFF. In DNA, the CDR3 is TGCAGTGCTAGTAATCAGCGGAGCTCCTACAATGAGCAGTTCTTC.

The chain links TRBV23-1 to TRBJ1-5; D unresolved. TRBV23-1 is identified as an open reading frame with a role that is uncertain. CDR3 length equals 15 residues. Between the trimmed V and J ends, which lost 4 bases and 1 base, there was a span of 11 bases. CDR3 protein: CASSRESYSNQPQHF. The CDR3 DNA reads TGCGCCAGCAGTCGTGAGAGTTACAGCAATCAGCCCCAGCATTTT.

This chain links TRBV28 with TRBJ2-2, with 11 bases aligning to TRBD2. The germline V gene encodes CDR1 MDHEN and CDR2 SYDVKM. There are 17 residues in the CDR3. J lost 0 bases, V lost 2 bases, and 2 bases had no gene match. The CDR3 DNA reads as TGTGCCAGCAGTTTAGGACTAGCGGGCCCGAACACCGGGGAGCTGTTTTTT. Translated: CASSLGLAGPNTGELFF.

This chain joins TRBV5-4 and TRBJ1-1; maybe TRBD1 (6 bases). V lost 4 bases and J lost 1, with 11 bases in between. Germline CDR1 reads SGHNT; CDR2 reads YYREEE (reference sequence). The CDR3 is made up of 14 amino acids. Here the CDR3 reads CASSVTGPNTEAFF. CDR3 DNA sequence: TGTGCCAGCAGCGTGACAGGACCGAACACTGAAGCTTTCTTT.

This sequence joins TRBV7-2 and TRBJ2-1, with 7 bases matching TRBD1. J gave up 6 bases and V 5 bases, and 7 bases lay outside the gene matches. The CDR3 contains 14 residues. CDR1 SGHTA and CDR2 FQGNSA come from the germline V gene. CDR3 in amino acids: CASSAWTGGNEQFF. The DNA for the CDR3 is TGTGCCAGCAGCGCTTGGACAGGTGGCAATGAGCAGTTCTTC.

This chain connects TRBV19 to TRBJ2-7; 11 bases fit TRBD2. There are 15 residues in the CDR3. Germline V lookup: CDR1 LNHDA, CDR2 SQIVND (reference sequence). Trimming cost V 5 bases and J 2 bases; bases outside gene matches: 5. CDR3 sequence reads: CASSYSGLAAYEQYF. The CDR3 nucleotides are TGTGCCAGTAGTTATTCGGGACTAGCGGCCTACGAGCAGTACTTC.

This sequence joins TRBV27 and TRBJ2-7; 8 bases fit TRBD1. Germline CDR1 reads MNHEY; CDR2 reads SMNVEV (reference sequence). The J segment lost 9 bases and the V segment lost 0 bases, leaving 10 bases of the junction unmatched. The CDR3 consists of 15 residues. CDR3 sequence: CASSLSPRTGIGQYF. CDR3 DNA: TGTGCCAGCAGTTTATCGCCCCGGACAGGGATTGGGCAGTACTTC.

This clone was picked up a small number of times. The J gene is TRBJ2-1, the V gene TRBV29-1; 9 nucleotides align to TRBD2. Per germline, CDR1 SQVTM and CDR2 ANQGSEA. The CDR3 has 16 residues. The ends lost 0 bases at V and 8 bases at J; junction bases unmatched: 11. The CDR3 DNA reads TGCAGCGTTGAAGATCTGGGCGGGAGGGCCCGCGATGAGCAGTTCTTC. Amino acid sequence: CSVEDLGGRARDEQFF.

The rearrangement links TRBV5-1 to TRBJ2-7, with TRBD1 matching 10 bases. CDR1 and CDR2 from the germline V gene are SGHRS and YFSETQ. The length of the CDR3 is 17 residues. V was clipped by 0 bases and J by 3 bases; unmatched bases: 9. DNA of the CDR3: TGCGCCAGCAGCTTGGATGCCCCTGACAGGGGGCTCTACGAGCAGTACTTC. It is translated as CASSLDAPDRGLYEQYF.

V is TRBV5-1 and J is TRBJ2-5; 10 nucleotides agree with TRBD1. The CDR3 loop spans 16 amino acids. Germline CDR1 and CDR2: SGHRS and YFSETQ. Germline trimming cut 5 bases from V and 2 bases from J; bases unmatched to any gene: 9. CDR3 coding DNA: TGCGCCAGCAGTTGGAGGGACAGGGGACAACAAGAGACCCAGTACTTC. Encoded protein: CASSWRDRGQQETQYF.